This T cell receptor (beta chain) was sequenced in a study of graft-versus-host responses after intestinal transplantation. Findings and limits, study-wide: The marrow of recipients harbored GvH clones, and ileum or blood showed some of them first.

TCRdb's copy holds only in-frame clones and misses some; the assay was immunoSEQ multiplex PCR. The sample lists under 150,000 clones; approximately 92% were seen once. Concerning this clone: Its antigen is unknown.

This receptor was obtained from a human donor who received an intestinal transplant. The sequencing here drew on unstimulated CD4+ T cells sorted from spleen or lymph node cells, taken before intestinal transplant.

Written as DNA, the CDR3 is TGTGCCAGCAGCAACGGACAGGGGGATTTGGGGACTGAAGCTTTCTTT. This sequence encodes CASSNGQGDLGTEAFF. V is TRBV5-4 and J is TRBJ1-1, with TRBD1 identical over 10 bases. Trimming removed 4 bases from V and 5 bases from J; junction bases left unmatched: 11. Germline V CDR1 and CDR2: SGHNT, YYREEE (reference sequence). The CDR3 is made up of 16 amino acids. The complete variable domain, with remaining parts taken from reference TRBV5-4 and TRBJ1-1, reads ETGVTQSPTHLIKTRGQQVTLRCSSQSGHNTVSWYQQALGQGPQFIFQYYREEENGRGNFPPRFSGLQFPNYSSELNVNALELDDSALYLCASSNGQGDLGTEAFFGQGTRLTVV.